The 5 T cell receptor beta chains below come from one sample, sequenced in a study of patients and donors after allogeneic stem cell transplantation. TCRdb independently ran MiXCR on the RT-PCR reads; one entry per CDR3 protein. The sample holds about 110,000 distinct CDR3 sequences, 35% seen once. The sample consisted of blood, either unsorted or a sorted T cell fraction (not recorded which). These receptors all come from a human donor who was either an allogeneic HSCT recipient or a stem cell or donor lymphocyte infusion donor (not recorded which). It is not recorded whose cells these are; they may come from a transplant donor.

The chain uses TRBV15 and TRBJ1-5; 11 nucleotides match TRBD1. Germline values: CDR1 LNHNV, CDR2 YYDKDF (reference sequence). This CDR3 contains 15 residues. The V segment lost 9 bases and the J segment 5 bases; nucleotides outside the gene matches: 9. CDR3 loop: CATKWDRGVDQPQHF. CDR3 DNA sequence: TGTGCCACAAAGTGGGACAGGGGGGTGGATCAGCCCCAGCATTTT.

This clonotype was observed a few times. This sequence joins TRBV20-1 and TRBJ1-2; D may be TRBD1 (5 bases). The ends were cut back, 7 bases at V and 4 bases at J, with 16 bases in the middle. Germline assignment: CDR1 DFQATT and CDR2 SNEGSKA (reference sequence). There are 13 residues in the CDR3. This CDR3 is CSVTVTGGYGYTF. Written as DNA, the CDR3 is TGCAGTGTAACGGTAACTGGGGGCTATGGCTACACCTTC.

The chain employs TRBV19 and TRBJ1-1; D is unresolved. The V gene lost 5 bases and the J gene lost 10 bases, with 17 bases spanning the gap. The CDR3 loop spans 13 amino acids. Germline loops: CDR1 LNHDA, CDR2 SQIVND (reference sequence). CDR3 bases: TGTGCCAGTAGTCGAGCCAGTCAGGTGGGAGCTTTCTTT. Its protein is CASSRASQVGAFF.

This clonotype turned up a few times. The chain links TRBV5-1 to TRBJ2-1; TRBD2 agrees at 8 bases. J gave up 7 bases and V 2 bases, and 11 bases lay outside the gene matches. Germline V gene lookup returns CDR1 SGHRS and CDR2 YFSETQ. CDR3 size: 16 residues. In nucleotides, the CDR3 is TGCGCCAGCAGCTTATATCTCCTAGCGGGTATAAATGAGCAGTTCTTC. Translating it yields CASSLYLLAGINEQFF.

The chain uses TRBV24-1 and TRBJ2-2, with 9 bases identical to TRBD1. Germline CDR1 KGHDR, CDR2 SFDVKD. The CDR3 is made up of 16 amino acids. Trimming cost V 4 bases and J 4 bases; bases outside gene matches: 6. CDR3 sequence: CATSERDRVTTGELFF. DNA for the CDR3: TGTGCCACCAGTGAACGGGACAGGGTAACCACCGGGGAGCTGTTTTTT.